The 13 T cell receptor beta chains listed next were all sequenced from one sample in a study of identical twins. Each CDR3 protein gets one entry after TCRdb re-called the 5' RACE reads with MiXCR. This table has about 280,000 distinct CDR3 sequences, approximately 8% appearing once. This sample was also put to use in a study of yellow fever vaccine responses in identical twins.

The material sequenced was memory (CD45RO+) T cells sorted from blood. The source is a woman aged 18-29 years in good health.

This clonotype was counted ten times or more. This chain connects TRBV4-2 to TRBJ2-2, with D possibly TRBD2 on 6 matching bases. Germline-derived CDR1 and CDR2 are LGHNA and YNFKEQ. V was shortened by 1 base and J by 1 base, with 10 bases between the two germline ends. The CDR3 length is 16 residues. The CDR3 spells CASSQGGTENTGELFF. CDR3 nucleotide sequence: TGTGCCAGCAGCCAAGGTGGGACTGAGAACACCGGGGAGCTGTTTTTT.

The J gene is TRBJ2-1, the V gene TRBV4-1, with 9 bases that match TRBD2. The V and J ends lost 4 bases and 0 bases, in that order; junction bases with no gene match: 13. The CDR3 sequence is 19 residues long. CDR1 is MGHRA, CDR2 YSYEKL, per germline. The DNA for the CDR3 is TGCGCCAGCAGCCGGACTAGCGAGAGCGATACCCCCTCCTACAATGAGCAGTTCTTC. It yields the protein CASSRTSESDTPSYNEQFF.

This chain links TRBV20-1 with TRBJ1-1, with D perhaps TRBD1 (5 bases). Germline CDR1 DFQATT, CDR2 SNEGSKA (reference sequence). This CDR3 has 13 amino acids. Trimming cost V 6 bases and J 0 bases, with 11 bases left between them. The CDR3 DNA reads TGCAGTGCCGGTCCAGGGTTGAACACTGAAGCTTTCTTT. Protein sequence: CSAGPGLNTEAFF.

This clonotype has a count of ten or more. This chain uses TRBV6-1 with TRBJ2-1; TRBD1 is a possible D gene (5 bases). The V and J ends lost 6 bases and 4 bases respectively, with 16 bases between them. The V gene's germline CDR1 is MNHNS and CDR2 SASEGT. The CDR3 contains 15 residues. The CDR3 sequence is CASRRQFFEYNEQFF. The CDR3 bases are TGTGCCAGCAGACGACAGTTTTTTGAATACAATGAGCAGTTCTTC.

This clonotype was counted ten times or more. This chain connects TRBV7-2 to TRBJ1-1, with 11 bases that match TRBD1. The CDR3 length is 15 residues. The V and J ends lost 3 bases and 7 bases, in that order; junction bases with no gene match: 7. Germline V gives CDR1 SGHTA, CDR2 FQGNSA. The chain's CDR3 is CASSLAGTGGSEAFF. In DNA form, the CDR3 reads TGTGCCAGCAGCTTGGCCGGGACAGGGGGTAGTGAAGCTTTCTTT.

This clonotype has ten or more counts. The V call is TRBV19, the J call TRBJ1-5; possible D gene TRBD1, 5 bases. The CDR3 is made up of 18 amino acids. Trimming removed 6 bases at V and 1 base at J, with 22 bases between. Germline CDR1 reads LNHDA; CDR2 reads SQIVND (reference sequence). CDR3 loop: CASSVFALGVPSNQPQHF. CDR3 sequence (DNA): TGTGCCAGTAGCGTGTTTGCACTGGGGGTACCGAGCAATCAGCCCCAGCATTTT.

This clonotype was counted many times. The chain's CDR3 is CASSLWWMSSDVKETQYF. CDR3 nucleotide sequence: TGTGCCAGCAGCTTGTGGTGGATGTCTAGTGATGTCAAAGAGACCCAGTACTTC. The genes are TRBV5-6 and TRBJ2-5; no firm D call. Between the trimmed V and J ends, which lost 1 base and 3 bases, there was a span of 22 bases. The CDR3 runs to 18 residues. Germline assignment: CDR1 SGHDT and CDR2 YYEEEE.

This clonotype was found many times. The V and J genes are TRBV20-1 and TRBJ2-6; D call uncertain. This CDR3 has 13 amino acids. Trimming left V 3 bases short and J 1 base short, with 4 bases between. Germline V gene lookup returns CDR1 DFQATT and CDR2 SNEGSKA (reference sequence). CDR3 nucleotides: TGCAGTGCTAGTATATCTGGGGCCAACGTCCTGACTTTC. Protein: CSASISGANVLTF.

This clonotype has ten or more counts. The chain recombines TRBV12-3 or TRBV12-4 with TRBJ1-2; no clear D. This CDR3 region has 13 residues. V lost 6 bases, J lost 2 bases, and 10 bases lay in between. Here the CDR3 reads CASSRTQNYGYTF. In DNA, the CDR3 is TGTGCCAGCAGCCGGACCCAAAACTATGGCTACACCTTC.

This clonotype has a count of ten or more. This rearrangement joins TRBV15 to TRBJ2-2; no definite D call. The V end lost 5 bases, the J end lost 0 bases, and 13 bases lay between the germline ends. The germline V gene encodes CDR1 LNHNV and CDR2 YYDKDF (reference sequence). The CDR3 has 16 amino acids. The CDR3 nucleotides are TGTGCCACCAGCCGACGACCTACCGCGAACACCGGGGAGCTGTTTTTT. Translating it yields CATSRRPTANTGELFF.

The gene calls are TRBV11-2 and TRBJ1-1; D is possibly TRBD1 (5 bases). V lost 6 bases, J lost 5 bases, and 10 bases lay in between. The CDR3 spans 12 residues. Germline loops: CDR1 SGHAT, CDR2 FQNNGV. The CDR3 sequence: CASSNRGTEAFF. The CDR3 bases are TGTGCCAGCAGTAATCGGGGGACTGAAGCTTTCTTT.

This clonotype occurred a few times. The chain recombines TRBV12-5 with TRBJ2-3; 7 nucleotides match TRBD2. CDR3 length: 15 residues. Looked up from germline, CDR1 is LGHNT and CDR2 is FRNRAP. Trimming took 0 bases from V and 3 from J; bases not matched to a gene: 3. The CDR3 is CASGLVPAGTDTQYF. Here the CDR3 DNA reads TGTGCTAGTGGTTTGGTGCCAGCGGGGACAGATACGCAGTATTTT.

The table lists this clonotype with a few counts. The genes are TRBV20-1 and TRBJ2-3, with a tentative D call TRBD1 (6 bases). The CDR3 totals 14 residues. The ends were cut back, 1 base at V and 4 bases at J, with 12 bases in the middle. CDR1 is DFQATT and CDR2 is SNEGSKA in the germline V gene (reference sequence). Written as DNA, the CDR3 is TGCAGTGCTAGAGTAGGGGGACCCTCAGATACGCAGTATTTT. Amino acids: CSARVGGPSDTQYF.